This passage covers 15 T cell receptor beta chains from one sample sequenced in a study of patients and donors after allogeneic stem cell transplantation. TCRdb reanalysed the RT-PCR reads using MiXCR and keeps one entry per CDR3 protein. The sample holds some 960,000 distinct CDR3 sequences, more than 15% seen once. The material sequenced was blood, either unsorted or a sorted T cell fraction (not recorded which). These receptors originate from a human donor who was either an allogeneic HSCT recipient or a stem cell or donor lymphocyte infusion donor (not recorded which). It is not recorded whose cells these are; they may come from a transplant donor.

This clonotype was found a few times. The chain recombines TRBV7-6 with TRBJ1-2; 8 positions agree with TRBD1. Germline trimming cut 4 bases from V and 5 bases from J; bases unmatched to any gene: 12. CDR3 length equals 16 residues. Germline V gene data show CDR1 as SGHVS and CDR2 as FNYEAQ. CDR3 loop: CASSSNLRTGHYGYTF. The CDR3 nucleotides read TGTGCCAGCAGCTCCAACCTCCGGACAGGGCATTATGGCTACACCTTC. Full variable domain (outside the CDR3, taken from reference TRBV7-6 and TRBJ1-2): GAGVSQSPRYKVTKRGQDVALRCDPISGHVSLYWYRQALGQGPEFLTYFNYEAQQDKSGLPNDRFSAERPEGSISTLTIQRTEQRDSAMYRCASSSNLRTGHYGYTFGSGTRLTVV.

This clonotype was observed a few times. The genes are TRBV15 and TRBJ2-1; D is possibly TRBD2 (6 bases). Germline V CDR1 and CDR2: LNHNV, YYDKDF (reference sequence). The V and J ends lost 2 bases and 15 bases respectively, with 20 bases between them. CDR3 length: 14 amino acids. CDR3 sequence reads: CATSRWDGGTPGFF. DNA for the CDR3: TGTGCCACCAGCAGATGGGATGGAGGGACCCCGGGGTTCTTC.

This clonotype occurred once. This chain links TRBV5-1 with TRBJ2-7; 8 nucleotides match TRBD2. The CDR3 is 14 residues long. Germline-derived CDR1 and CDR2 are SGHRS and YFSETQ. V lost 5 bases to trimming and J lost 2 bases; unmatched junction nucleotides: 6. CDR3 in amino acids: CASSGLAGPYEQYF. The CDR3 DNA sequence: TGCGCCAGCAGTGGTCTAGCGGGTCCCTACGAGCAGTACTTC.

This clonotype appeared a few times. The chain recombines TRBV7-2 with TRBJ2-7, with D perhaps TRBD1 (5 bases). The V gene lost 1 base and the J gene lost 1 base, with 14 bases spanning the gap. Looked up from germline, CDR1 is SGHTA and CDR2 is FQGNSA. The CDR3 length is 16 residues. CDR3 residues: CASSLDSTGKSYEQYF. Written as DNA, the CDR3 is TGTGCCAGCAGCTTAGATAGCACAGGAAAGTCCTACGAGCAGTACTTC.

The chain employs TRBV29-1 and TRBJ2-1; 9 bases map to TRBD2. V lost 7 bases and J lost 16; bases outside the gene matches: 20. Germline loops: CDR1 SQVTM, CDR2 ANQGSEA. The CDR3 contains 14 residues. The CDR3 bases are TGCAGCGGGGCGGGGGTGGTAGCGGGAGATGCGGTATTCTTC. This sequence encodes CSGAGVVAGDAVFF.

The J gene is TRBJ2-3, the V gene TRBV6-5; D may match TRBD1 or TRBD2 (6 bases each). CDR3 length equals 18 residues. Germline V CDR1 and CDR2: MNHEY, SVGAGI. V gave up 0 bases and J gave up 2 bases, with 18 bases separating them. For the CDR3, the DNA is TGTGCCAGCAGTTACTCGGTTGACGTGGGGGGCCACACAGATACGCAGTATTTT. It codes for CASSYSVDVGGHTDTQYF.

At least ten counts were recorded for this clonotype. This rearrangement joins TRBV20-1 to TRBJ1-2; D is ambiguous. The V gene lost 0 bases and the J gene lost 6 bases, with 8 bases spanning the gap. Germline-derived CDR1 and CDR2 are DFQATT and SNEGSKA (reference sequence). The CDR3 runs 12 residues. The CDR3 DNA is TGCAGTGCTAGAGATGAAGGGCATGGCTACACCTTC. Protein sequence: CSARDEGHGYTF.

The rearrangement uses TRBV15 and TRBJ2-1; TRBD1 is a possible D gene (5 bases). This CDR3 has 14 amino acids. Trimming shortened V by 7 bases and J by 4 bases, and 14 bases separated the two germline ends. Germline CDR1 LNHNV, CDR2 YYDKDF (reference sequence). CDR3 loop: CATKGDRKYNEQFF. The CDR3 DNA reads TGTGCCACCAAGGGCGACAGAAAGTACAATGAGCAGTTCTTC.

This clonotype has ten or more counts. The chain carries TRBV12-3 or TRBV12-4 and TRBJ2-7; D is unresolved. The CDR3 is 12 residues long. Deletions cut 7 bases from V and 2 bases from J, with 9 bases between. The CDR3 reads CASTPSPYEQYF. In DNA form, the CDR3 reads TGTGCCAGCACTCCGAGTCCCTACGAGCAGTACTTC.

This clonotype was seen a handful of times. This chain links TRBV28 with TRBJ1-3; TRBD1 is a possible D gene (5 bases). Germline CDR1 reads MDHEN; CDR2 reads SYDVKM. Trimming cost V 8 bases and J 3 bases, with 17 bases left between them. The CDR3 runs to 15 residues. CDR3 sequence (DNA): TGTGCCAGCTTTGGGGCCCCGCAGCATGGAAACACCATATATTTT. Translated: CASFGAPQHGNTIYF.

A few counts support this clonotype. The rearrangement uses TRBV28 and TRBJ1-5; 7 bases map to TRBD1. The CDR3 is made up of 14 amino acids. CDR1 is MDHEN and CDR2 is SYDVKM in the germline V gene. V lost 5 bases, J lost 3 bases, and 4 bases stayed unmatched. CDR3 amino acids: CASSEDRYNQPQHF. The CDR3 coding sequence is TGTGCCAGCAGTGAGGACAGGTACAATCAGCCCCAGCATTTT.

The genes are TRBV5-5 and TRBJ2-7, with 9 nucleotides matching TRBD1. Germline CDR1 is SGHKS and CDR2 is YYEKEE (reference sequence). This CDR3 is 17 amino acids long. With V trimmed by 2 bases and J by 4 bases, 13 bases remained unmatched. CDR3 sequence: CASSLSGQGFRFYEQYF. In DNA, the CDR3 is TGTGCCAGCAGCTTATCGGGACAGGGTTTTCGTTTTTACGAGCAGTACTTC.

The chain has TRBV20-1 and TRBJ1-2; D is uncertain. The germline CDR1 and CDR2 sequences are DFQATT and SNEGSKA (reference sequence). With 0 bases removed from V and 6 bases from J, the gap between germline ends came to 11 bases. The CDR3 spans 13 residues. The CDR3 reads CSARDPRYHGYTF. The CDR3 bases are TGCAGTGCTAGAGATCCCCGGTACCATGGCTACACCTTC.

In its sample, this clonotype was seen a few times. The CDR3 DNA is TGCAGTGCTAGTCCCCCGGAATACTACGAGCAGTACTTC. Encoded protein: CSASPPEYYEQYF. The gene calls are TRBV20-1 and TRBJ2-7; D is unresolved. This CDR3 region has 13 residues. The V end lost 3 bases, the J end lost 3 bases, and 12 bases lay between the germline ends. The V gene's germline CDR1 is DFQATT and CDR2 SNEGSKA (reference sequence).

The chain recombines TRBV3-1 with TRBJ1-1; D possibly corresponds to TRBD1 (6 bases). The length of the CDR3 is 13 residues. Germline V lookup: CDR1 LGHDT, CDR2 YNNKEL (reference sequence). Trimming left V 6 bases short and J 3 bases short, with 11 bases between. The DNA of the CDR3 is TGTGCCAGCAGACAGGGAGGGGACACTGAAGCTTTCTTT. Its protein is CASRQGGDTEAFF.